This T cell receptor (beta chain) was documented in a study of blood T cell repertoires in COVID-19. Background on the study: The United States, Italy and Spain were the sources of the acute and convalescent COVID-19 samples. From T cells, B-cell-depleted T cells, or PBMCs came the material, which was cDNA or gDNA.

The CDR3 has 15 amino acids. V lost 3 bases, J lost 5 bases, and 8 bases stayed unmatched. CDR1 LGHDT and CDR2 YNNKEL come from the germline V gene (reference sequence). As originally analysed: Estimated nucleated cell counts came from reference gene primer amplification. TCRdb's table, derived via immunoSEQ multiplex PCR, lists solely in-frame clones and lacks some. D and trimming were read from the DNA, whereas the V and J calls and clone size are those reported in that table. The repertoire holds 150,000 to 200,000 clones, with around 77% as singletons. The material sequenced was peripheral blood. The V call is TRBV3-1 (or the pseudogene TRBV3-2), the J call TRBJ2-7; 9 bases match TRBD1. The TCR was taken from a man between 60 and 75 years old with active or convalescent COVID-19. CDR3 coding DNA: TGTGCCAGCAGCCAGGAACAGGGGGCTCGAAACGAGCAGTACTTC. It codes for CASSQEQGARNEQYF.